This T cell receptor beta chain was identified during a study of T cell responses to AZD1222 COVID-19 vaccine. With 1 base removed from V and 1 base from J, the gap between germline ends came to 10 bases. From germline, CDR1 is MGHRA and CDR2 YSYEKL. The CDR3 has 15 amino acids. The assay was immunoSEQ multiplex PCR, and TCRdb's table has in-frame clones only and misses some. Here the sample spans around 110,000 clones, approximately 90% being singletons. Study-wide results and limits: After two AZD1222 doses, spike-specific TCR breadth and depth rose versus day 0. Clonal diversity was possibly underestimated, and white British individuals and females predominated among donors.

As for this clone: Its antigen is not known.

The sequence was obtained from an adult who received the AZD1222 COVID-19 vaccine. Source: peripheral blood, taken 28 days after the second AZD1222 dose. The chain couples TRBV4-1 to TRBJ1-1; TRBD1 is a possible D gene (5 bases). This CDR3 is CASSQGGAGNTEAFF. The CDR3 DNA reads as TGCGCCAGCAGCCAAGGAGGGGCTGGGAACACTGAAGCTTTCTTT.